This T cell receptor (beta chain) was captured in a study of beta chain features in type 1 diabetes. Study-level information: Patients and healthy donors were similar in age, gender and cell yields.

The CDR3 sequence is 12 residues long. V lost 10 bases and J lost 6; bases outside the gene matches: 2. Germline V gene lookup returns CDR1 MDHEN and CDR2 SYDVKM. A remark on this clone: Its antigen is still unknown.

Expressed TCRB transcripts were sequenced because the isolated RNA had all been reverse transcribed beforehand. Profiled with immunoSEQ multiplex PCR; TCRdb holds only in-frame clones, not every one. The sample lists more than 300,000 clones; around 15% were seen once. Study-level results: In all four CD4+ subsets, TCRB CDR3 length was significantly, moderately reduced in type 1 diabetes. In these data, an HLA type influence on TCRB rearrangement remained unresolved.

Purity exceeding 95% was reached by all sorted populations. This clonotype originated in a woman aged 18-30 years in good health. The chain uses TRBV28 and TRBJ2-3, with TRBD1 matching 12 bases. Input material: naive CD4+ T cells from blood. This CDR3 reads CATGTGGDTQYF. CDR3 sequence (DNA): TGTGCCACCGGGACAGGGGGCGATACGCAGTATTTT.